This is a list of T cell receptor beta chains from one sample in a study of long-term antiretroviral therapy in people with HIV. Clones were sequenced by immunoSEQ multiplex PCR, and TCRdb holds only the in-frame ones, with some missing. Of about 35,000 clones listed, 65% to 75% are singletons. The source was unsorted PBMCs, collected 3 years after starting antiretroviral therapy. All receptors derive from a man aged 45 to 65 with HIV. CDR3s include the opening cysteine and the closing phenylalanine or tryptophan. The D gene is left open where the match is weak. Clone size, where shown, is once, few, many, or a class for clones that have expanded.

TGCAGCGGGGGGACAGGGGGCCTGGAGCAGTACTTC,CSGGTGGLEQYF,NA,TRBJ2-7,TRBV29-1,TRBD1
TGTGCCAGCAGTGTGGACGGCTATCAGCCCCAGCATTTT,CASSVDGYQPQHF,few,TRBJ1-5,TRBV6-6,NA
TGTGCCAGCACCGTAGGGTCGGGTCCGAGCTCCTACGAGCAGTACTTC,CASTVGSGPSSYEQYF,NA,TRBJ2-7,TRBV7-2,NA
TGTGCCAGTATCCGGCGCACTGAAGCTTTCTTT,CASIRRTEAFF,few,TRBJ1-1,TRBV19,NA
TGCGCCAGCAGCTCCAGGGGCAAACACACCGGGGAGCTGTTTTTT,CASSSRGKHTGELFF,NA,TRBJ2-2,TRBV4-3,NA
TGTGCCAGCAGTCAGGGTGGGGCCCACGAGCAGTACTTC,CASSQGGAHEQYF,NA,TRBJ2-7,TRBV28,NA
TGCGCCAGCAGTCAATTTCCCAGGGATGGGAAAATGGACTATGGCTACACCTTC,CASSQFPRDGKMDYGYTF,NA,TRBJ1-2,TRBV23-1,NA
TGTGCCAGCAGCATCGGGACAGACACCGGGGAGCTGTTTTTT,CASSIGTDTGELFF,NA,TRBJ2-2,TRBV7-8,TRBD1
TGCGCCAGCAGCCCGGGACAGTACTATGGCTACACCTTC,CASSPGQYYGYTF,few,TRBJ1-2,TRBV4-1,TRBD1
TGCGCCAGCAGCCAAGTCGAGGGACTAGCGGGAATCGGTTACAATGAGCAGTTCTTC,CASSQVEGLAGIGYNEQFF,few,TRBJ2-1,TRBV4-1,TRBD2
TGTGCCAGCAGCTTGGGACAGGGGCGTAGCACCGGGGAGCTGTTTTTT,CASSLGQGRSTGELFF,NA,TRBJ2-2,TRBV11-2,TRBD1
TGTGCCAGCAAAACACTCTCCTACGAGCAGTACTTC,CASKTLSYEQYF,NA,TRBJ2-7,TRBV7-2,NA
TGTGCCAGTAGTTGGGGGCTAGGGTCCTACGAGCAGTACTTC,CASSWGLGSYEQYF,NA,TRBJ2-7,TRBV19,NA
TGTGCCAGCACCCCGCAGGGGGGGGAGCAGTACTTC,CASTPQGGEQYF,NA,TRBJ2-7,TRBV7-9,NA
TGTGCCACCAGCAGAGATGGGGGAAACACCATATATTTT,CATSRDGGNTIYF,once,TRBJ1-3,TRBV15,NA
TGCGCCAGCAGCTTGGGAGGGGTGTTAACAGATACGCAGTATTTT,CASSLGGVLTDTQYF,few,TRBJ2-3,TRBV5-1,NA
TGTGCCAGCAGCTTACAGGGGTATGGTGGCTACACCTTC,CASSLQGYGGYTF,NA,TRBJ1-2,TRBV7-2,NA
TGTGCCAGCAGGGGCTACAATGAGCAGTTCTTC,CASRGYNEQFF,few,TRBJ2-1,TRBV2,NA
TGCGCCAGCAGCCCCCGACAGGGGGCGGAGACGCGGGGCTACACCTTC,CASSPRQGAETRGYTF,NA,TRBJ1-2,TRBV4-3,TRBD1
TGTGCCAGCAGCTTAACGGGCCCAAGGGACATCCATGAGCAGTTCTTC,CASSLTGPRDIHEQFF,NA,TRBJ2-1,TRBV7-3,NA
TGCAGCGTTGCCCGGGACAGGTCCCGCTCTGGGGCCAACGTCCTGACTTTC,CSVARDRSRSGANVLTF,NA,TRBJ2-6,TRBV29-1,TRBD1
TGTGCCAGTAGCTCGACAGGGAGCAAGGACGAGCAGTACTTC,CASSSTGSKDEQYF,few,TRBJ2-7,TRBV19,TRBD1